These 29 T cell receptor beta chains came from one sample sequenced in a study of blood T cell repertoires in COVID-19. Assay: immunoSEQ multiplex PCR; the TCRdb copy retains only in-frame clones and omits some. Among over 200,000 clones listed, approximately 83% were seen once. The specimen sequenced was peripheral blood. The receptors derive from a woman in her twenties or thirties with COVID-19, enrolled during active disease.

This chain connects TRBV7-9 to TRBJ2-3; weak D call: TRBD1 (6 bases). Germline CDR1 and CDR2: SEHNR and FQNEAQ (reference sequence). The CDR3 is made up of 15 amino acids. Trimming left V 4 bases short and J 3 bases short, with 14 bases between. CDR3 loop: CASSSDYRETDTQYF. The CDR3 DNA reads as TGTGCCAGCAGCTCAGATTACAGGGAGACAGATACGCAGTATTTT.

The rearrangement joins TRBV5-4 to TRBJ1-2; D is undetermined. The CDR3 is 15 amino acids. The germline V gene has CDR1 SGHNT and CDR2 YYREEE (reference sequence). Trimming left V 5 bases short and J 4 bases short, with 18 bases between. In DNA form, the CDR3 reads TGTGCCAGCAGTACTAACACGGCCCTTTTCTATGGCTACACCTTC. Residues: CASSTNTALFYGYTF.

The CDR3 region has the DNA TGCGCCAGCAGCGGCACTAGCGGGGGCTACGAGCAGTACTTC. This sequence encodes CASSGTSGGYEQYF. The V and J genes are TRBV5-1 and TRBJ2-7; 11 positions match TRBD2. Germline trimming cut 4 bases from V and 3 bases from J; bases unmatched to any gene: 3. CDR1 is SGHRS and CDR2 is YFSETQ in the germline V gene. This CDR3 contains 14 residues.

CDR3 DNA: TGTGCCAGCAGTTCCCTAGCGGGAGGTGGGAATGAGCAGTTCTTC. It translates to CASSSLAGGGNEQFF. The genes are TRBV6-5 and TRBJ2-1, with 11 positions matching TRBD2. J was trimmed by 7 bases and V by 4 bases; bases with no gene match: 6. Germline V gene data show CDR1 as MNHEY and CDR2 as SVGAGI. The CDR3 loop spans 15 amino acids.

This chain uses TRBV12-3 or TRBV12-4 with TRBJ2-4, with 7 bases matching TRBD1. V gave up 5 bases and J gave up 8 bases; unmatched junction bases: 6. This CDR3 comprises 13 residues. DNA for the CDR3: TGTGCCAGCAGTAGATCAGGGACAGACATTCAGTACTTC. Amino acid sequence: CASSRSGTDIQYF.

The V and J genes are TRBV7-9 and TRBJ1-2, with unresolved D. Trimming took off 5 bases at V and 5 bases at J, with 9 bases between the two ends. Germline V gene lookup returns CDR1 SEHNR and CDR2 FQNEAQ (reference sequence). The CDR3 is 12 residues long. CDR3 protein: CASSVVTYGYTF. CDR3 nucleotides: TGTGCCAGCAGCGTTGTGACTTATGGCTACACCTTC.

As DNA, the CDR3 is TGCAGCGTTGTGGGTGCGGCGGGGGGGCTGTTCAATGAGCAGTTCTTC. As protein: CSVVGAAGGLFNEQFF. The chain is built from TRBV29-1 and TRBJ2-1, with 9 bases fitting TRBD2. CDR3 length: 16 amino acids. V trimming: 4 bases; J trimming: 6 bases; junction bases outside the gene matches: 13. Germline CDR1 and CDR2: SQVTM and ANQGSEA.

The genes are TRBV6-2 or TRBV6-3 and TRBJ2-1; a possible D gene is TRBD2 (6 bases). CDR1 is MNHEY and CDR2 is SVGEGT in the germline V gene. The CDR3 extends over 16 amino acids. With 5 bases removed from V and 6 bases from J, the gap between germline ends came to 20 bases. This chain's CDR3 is CASSRLSQLTSNEQFF. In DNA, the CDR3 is TGTGCCAGCAGTCGCCTTTCACAGCTGACTAGCAATGAGCAGTTCTTC.

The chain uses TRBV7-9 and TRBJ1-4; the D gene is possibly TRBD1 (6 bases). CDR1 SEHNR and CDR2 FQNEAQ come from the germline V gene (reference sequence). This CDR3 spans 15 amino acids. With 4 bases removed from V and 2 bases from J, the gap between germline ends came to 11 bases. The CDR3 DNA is TGTGCCAGCAGCTCCCCAGGGGCGACTAATGAAAAACTGTTTTTT. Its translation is CASSSPGATNEKLFF.

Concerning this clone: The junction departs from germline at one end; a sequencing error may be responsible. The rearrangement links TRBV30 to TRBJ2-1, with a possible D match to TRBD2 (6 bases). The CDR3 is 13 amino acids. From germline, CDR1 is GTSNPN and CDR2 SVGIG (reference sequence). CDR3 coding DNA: TGTGCCCGGAGAGGTGCGGGACACAATGAGCAGTTCTTC. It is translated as CARRGAGHNEQFF.

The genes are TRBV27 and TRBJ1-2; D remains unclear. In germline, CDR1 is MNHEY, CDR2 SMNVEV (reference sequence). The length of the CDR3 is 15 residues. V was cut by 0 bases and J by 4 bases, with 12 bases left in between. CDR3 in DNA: TGTGCCAGCAGTTTATCCCGGGGATCGACCTATGGCTACACCTTC. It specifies CASSLSRGSTYGYTF.

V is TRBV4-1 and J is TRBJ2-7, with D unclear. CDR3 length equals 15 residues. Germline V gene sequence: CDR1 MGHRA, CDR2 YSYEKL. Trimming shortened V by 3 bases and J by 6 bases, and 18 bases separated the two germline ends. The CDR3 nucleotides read TGCGCCAGCAGCCATATAGAGGTCCCCGGAGCCGAGCAGTACTTC. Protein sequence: CASSHIEVPGAEQYF.

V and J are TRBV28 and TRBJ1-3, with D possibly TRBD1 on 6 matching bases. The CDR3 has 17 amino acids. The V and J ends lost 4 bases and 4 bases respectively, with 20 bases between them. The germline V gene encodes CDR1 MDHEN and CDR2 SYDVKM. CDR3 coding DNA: TGTGCCAGCAGTTCCGGCCCACCAGGGGCGCCCGGAAACACCATATATTTT. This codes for CASSSGPPGAPGNTIYF.

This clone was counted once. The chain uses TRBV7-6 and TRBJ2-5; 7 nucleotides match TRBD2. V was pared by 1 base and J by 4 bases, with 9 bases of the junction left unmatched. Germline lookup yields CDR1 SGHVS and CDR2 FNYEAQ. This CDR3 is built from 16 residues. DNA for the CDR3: TGTGCCAGCAGCTTAGAAAATGCGGGAGTAGGAGAGACCCAGTACTTC. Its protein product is CASSLENAGVGETQYF.

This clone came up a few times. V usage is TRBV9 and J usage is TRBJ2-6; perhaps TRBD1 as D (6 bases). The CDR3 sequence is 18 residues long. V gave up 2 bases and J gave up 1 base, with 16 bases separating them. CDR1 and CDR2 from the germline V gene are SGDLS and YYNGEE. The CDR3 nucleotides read TGTGCCAGCAGCGTCAGCACAGGGTTCGTATCTGGGGCCAACGTCCTGACTTTC. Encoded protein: CASSVSTGFVSGANVLTF.

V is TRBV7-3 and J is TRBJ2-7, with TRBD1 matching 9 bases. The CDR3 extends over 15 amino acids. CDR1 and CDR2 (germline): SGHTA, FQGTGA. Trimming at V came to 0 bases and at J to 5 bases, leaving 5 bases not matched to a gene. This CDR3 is CASSLTGTGFHEQYF. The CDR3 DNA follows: TGTGCCAGCAGCTTAACAGGGACAGGGTTCCACGAGCAGTACTTC. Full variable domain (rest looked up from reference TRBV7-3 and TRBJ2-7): GAGVSQTPSNKVTEKGKYVELRCDPISGHTALYWYRQSLGQGPEFLIYFQGTGAADDSGLPNDRFFAVRPEGSVSTLKIQRTERGDSAVYLCASSLTGTGFHEQYFGPGTRLTVT.

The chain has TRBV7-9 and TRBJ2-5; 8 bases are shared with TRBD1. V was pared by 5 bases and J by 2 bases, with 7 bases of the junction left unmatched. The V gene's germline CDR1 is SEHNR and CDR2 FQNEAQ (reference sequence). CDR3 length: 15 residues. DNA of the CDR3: TGTGCCAGCAGCAGAGGGACAGGATCTCAAGAGACCCAGTACTTC. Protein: CASSRGTGSQETQYF.

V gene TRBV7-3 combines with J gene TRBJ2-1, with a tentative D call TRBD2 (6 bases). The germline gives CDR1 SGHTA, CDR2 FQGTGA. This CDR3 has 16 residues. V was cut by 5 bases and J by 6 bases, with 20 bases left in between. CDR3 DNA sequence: TGTGCCAGCAGCGGACACGGGACTCTCCGTCCCAATGAGCAGTTCTTC. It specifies CASSGHGTLRPNEQFF.

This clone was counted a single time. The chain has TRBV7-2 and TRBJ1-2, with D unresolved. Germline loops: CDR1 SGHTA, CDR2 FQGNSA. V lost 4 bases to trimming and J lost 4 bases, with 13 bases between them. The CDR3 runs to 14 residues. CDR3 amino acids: CASSSPEGSYGYTF. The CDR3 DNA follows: TGTGCCAGCAGCTCCCCGGAGGGATCCTATGGCTACACCTTC.

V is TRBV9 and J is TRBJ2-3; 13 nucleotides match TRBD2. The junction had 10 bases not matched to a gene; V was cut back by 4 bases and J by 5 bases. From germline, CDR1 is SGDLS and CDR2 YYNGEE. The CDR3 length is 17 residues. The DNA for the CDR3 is TGTGCCAGCAGCACAACCGGGACTAGCGGGACGAAAGATACGCAGTATTTT. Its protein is CASSTTGTSGTKDTQYF.

As DNA, the CDR3 is TGTGCCAGCAGTTTATCCCGACAGGGAAATCAGCCCCAGCATTTT. This encodes CASSLSRQGNQPQHF. The chain uses TRBV28 and TRBJ1-5; the match to TRBD1 covers 7 bases. V shed 1 base, J shed 4 bases, and the junction held 4 bases outside the gene matches. This CDR3 contains 15 residues. Germline lookup yields CDR1 MDHEN and CDR2 SYDVKM.

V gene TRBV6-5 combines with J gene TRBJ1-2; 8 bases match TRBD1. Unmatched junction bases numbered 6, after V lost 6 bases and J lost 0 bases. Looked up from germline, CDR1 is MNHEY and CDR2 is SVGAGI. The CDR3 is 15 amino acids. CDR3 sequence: CASRPGTGPNYGYTF. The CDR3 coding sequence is TGTGCCAGCAGACCCGGGACAGGACCTAACTATGGCTACACCTTC.

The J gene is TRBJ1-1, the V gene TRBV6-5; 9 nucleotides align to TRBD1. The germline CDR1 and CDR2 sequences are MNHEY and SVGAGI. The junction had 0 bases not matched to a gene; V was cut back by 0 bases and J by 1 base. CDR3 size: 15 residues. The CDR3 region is CASSYSGQGNTEAFF. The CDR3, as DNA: TGTGCCAGCAGTTACTCGGGACAGGGGAACACTGAAGCTTTCTTT.

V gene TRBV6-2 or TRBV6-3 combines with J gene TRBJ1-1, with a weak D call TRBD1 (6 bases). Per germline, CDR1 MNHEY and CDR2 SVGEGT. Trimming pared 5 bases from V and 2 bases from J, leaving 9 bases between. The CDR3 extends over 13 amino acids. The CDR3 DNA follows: TGTGCCAGCAGTAAGGGACACAACACTGAAGCTTTCTTT. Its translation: CASSKGHNTEAFF.

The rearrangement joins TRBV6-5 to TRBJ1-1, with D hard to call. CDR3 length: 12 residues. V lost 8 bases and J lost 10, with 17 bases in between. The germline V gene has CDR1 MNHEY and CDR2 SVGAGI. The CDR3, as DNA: TGTGCCAGCCTAAAACCCTATTTTTCAGCTTTCTTT. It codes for CASLKPYFSAFF.

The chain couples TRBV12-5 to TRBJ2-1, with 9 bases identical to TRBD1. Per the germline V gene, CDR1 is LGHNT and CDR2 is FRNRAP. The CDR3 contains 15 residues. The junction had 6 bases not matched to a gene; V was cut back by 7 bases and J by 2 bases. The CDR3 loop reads CASAQTGGAYNEQFF. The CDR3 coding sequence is TGTGCTAGTGCCCAAACAGGGGGCGCCTACAATGAGCAGTTCTTC. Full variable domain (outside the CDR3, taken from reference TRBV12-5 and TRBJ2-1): DARVTQTPRHKVTEMGQEVTMRCQPILGHNTVFWYRQTMMQGLELLAYFRNRAPLDDSGMPKDRFSAEMPDATLATLKIQPSEPRDSAVYFCASAQTGGAYNEQFFGPGTRLTVL.

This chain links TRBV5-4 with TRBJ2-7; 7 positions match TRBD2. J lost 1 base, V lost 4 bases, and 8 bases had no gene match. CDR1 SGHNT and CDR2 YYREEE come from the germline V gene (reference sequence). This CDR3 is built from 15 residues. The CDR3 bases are TGTGCCAGCAGCGCGCAGTCTAGCGGTTCCTACGAGCAGTACTTC. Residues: CASSAQSSGSYEQYF.

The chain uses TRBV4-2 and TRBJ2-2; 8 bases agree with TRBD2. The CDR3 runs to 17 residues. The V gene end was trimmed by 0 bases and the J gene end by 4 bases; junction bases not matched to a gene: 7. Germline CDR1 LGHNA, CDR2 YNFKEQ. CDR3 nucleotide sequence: TGTGCCAGCAGCCAAGACGGGCGGGAGGTGAGCACCGGGGAGCTGTTTTTT. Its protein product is CASSQDGREVSTGELFF.

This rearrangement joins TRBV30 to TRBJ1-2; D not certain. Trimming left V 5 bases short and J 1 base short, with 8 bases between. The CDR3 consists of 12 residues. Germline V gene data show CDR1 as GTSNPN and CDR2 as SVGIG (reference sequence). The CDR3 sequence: CAWVPHNYGYTF. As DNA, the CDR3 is TGTGCCTGGGTACCACATAACTATGGCTACACCTTC.